The 23 T cell receptor beta chains below all came from one sample that was sequenced in a study of T cell responses to AZD1222 COVID-19 vaccine. The data were produced by immunoSEQ multiplex PCR, yet TCRdb's version contains in-frame clones alone and is incomplete. The sample includes under 150,000 clones, around 89% of them seen just once. Sequencing used peripheral blood, obtained 28 days after the second AZD1222 dose. These receptors were taken from an adult who received the AZD1222 COVID-19 vaccine.

The chain employs TRBV15 and TRBJ2-1; the D gene is possibly TRBD1 (5 bases). From germline, CDR1 is LNHNV and CDR2 YYDKDF (reference sequence). V shed 3 bases and J shed 9 bases, with 15 bases lying between them. CDR3 length: 14 residues. The DNA of the CDR3 is TGTGCCACCAGCAGGGGTTGGGGCGTATCTGAGCAGTTCTTC. It is translated as CATSRGWGVSEQFF.

The chain has TRBV19 and TRBJ1-1; 9 bases are shared with TRBD1. The J segment lost 1 base and the V segment lost 3 bases, leaving 9 bases of the junction unmatched. The CDR3 runs 17 residues. Germline V gives CDR1 LNHDA, CDR2 SQIVND (reference sequence). CDR3 sequence reads: CASSILAGTGWNTEAFF. Written as DNA, the CDR3 is TGTGCCAGTAGTATTCTCGCCGGGACAGGGTGGAACACTGAAGCTTTCTTT.

The V and J genes are TRBV27 and TRBJ1-1, with 7 positions matching TRBD1. With 3 bases clipped from V and 2 bases from J, the junction kept 9 bases outside the gene matches. Germline assignment: CDR1 MNHEY and CDR2 SMNVEV (reference sequence). The CDR3 is made up of 16 amino acids. CDR3 in DNA: TGTGCCAGCAGTTTGAACACAGGGGTTCCCAACACTGAAGCTTTCTTT. Encoded protein: CASSLNTGVPNTEAFF.

This rearrangement joins TRBV4-1 to TRBJ2-1; 10 nucleotides line up with TRBD2. The germline CDR1 and CDR2 sequences are MGHRA and YSYEKL. Trimming cost V 4 bases and J 2 bases; bases outside gene matches: 5. The CDR3 is made up of 16 amino acids. The CDR3 loop is CASSREGLAAYNEQFF. The DNA of the CDR3 is TGCGCCAGCAGCCGAGAAGGACTAGCGGCCTACAATGAGCAGTTCTTC.

This CDR3 reads CASSYSRQPNYGYTF. The CDR3, as DNA: TGTGCCAGCAGTTACTCGAGGCAGCCTAACTATGGCTACACCTTC. This chain joins TRBV6-5 and TRBJ1-2; D remains ambiguous. The V end was cut by 0 bases, the J end by 0 bases, with 8 bases between. The CDR3 is 15 amino acids. Germline V CDR1 and CDR2: MNHEY, SVGAGI.

The chain joins TRBV5-1 to TRBJ2-2, with 8 nucleotides matching TRBD1. With 0 bases clipped from V and 7 bases from J, the junction kept 2 bases outside the gene matches. The length of the CDR3 is 14 residues. In germline, CDR1 is SGHRS, CDR2 YFSETQ. The CDR3 DNA is TGCGCCAGCAGCTTGGGGACAGGGCACGGGGAGCTGTTTTTT. It specifies CASSLGTGHGELFF.

The V call is TRBV2, the J call TRBJ2-2; D uncertain. The CDR3 is 14 amino acids. The V end was cut by 8 bases, the J end by 4 bases, with 14 bases between. Germline loops: CDR1 SNHLY, CDR2 FYNNEI. The DNA of the CDR3 is TGTGCCAGCCTCCTCCAGGCCTCCACCGGGGAGCTGTTTTTT. Its protein product is CASLLQASTGELFF.

The rearrangement links TRBV5-1 to TRBJ1-1; TRBD1 matches 8 bases. Trimming removed 3 bases from V and 4 bases from J; junction bases left unmatched: 17. The CDR3 length is 18 residues. Germline V gene sequence: CDR1 SGHRS, CDR2 YFSETQ. CDR3 sequence: CASSSPAGKSTGGTEAFF. Here the CDR3 DNA reads TGCGCCAGCAGCTCCCCCGCGGGTAAGTCTACAGGGGGCACTGAAGCTTTCTTT.

The chain has TRBV5-6 and TRBJ2-5; tentative D call: TRBD1 (6 bases). The CDR3 contains 14 residues. Per the germline V gene, CDR1 is SGHDT and CDR2 is YYEEEE. The ends were cut back, 4 bases at V and 5 bases at J, with 15 bases in the middle. CDR3 sequence reads: CASSTQGNYETQYF. The CDR3 nucleotides are TGTGCCAGCAGCACCCAGGGGAATTACGAGACCCAGTACTTC.

The gene calls are TRBV7-9 and TRBJ1-5; 7 bases are shared with TRBD1. Germline CDR1 SEHNR, CDR2 FQNEAQ (reference sequence). The CDR3 extends over 16 amino acids. The junction had 8 bases not matched to a gene; V was cut back by 3 bases and J by 3 bases. The DNA for the CDR3 is TGTGCCAGCAGCTTTAATGACAGGGATATCAATCAGCCCCAGCATTTT. Translation: CASSFNDRDINQPQHF. Combining the CDR3 with reference TRBV7-9 and TRBJ1-5 gives the whole variable domain DTGVSQNPRHKITKRGQNVTFRCDPISEHNRLYWYRQTLGQGPEFLTYFQNEAQLEKSRLLSDRFSAERPKGSFSTLEIQRTEQGDSAMYLCASSFNDRDINQPQHFGDGTRLSIL.

Of note for this clone: One end of the junction varies from germline; a read error may be responsible. The gene calls are TRBV3-1 (or the pseudogene TRBV3-2) and TRBJ2-1; the match to TRBD2 covers 13 bases. Germline lookup yields CDR1 LGHDT and CDR2 YNNKEL (reference sequence). The CDR3 loop spans 13 amino acids. CDR3 bases: TGTGCCAGCAGCCAAACGACTAGCGGGAGGTTGGTCTTC. It yields the protein CASSQTTSGRLVF.

This clone came up a few times. The chain uses TRBV2 and TRBJ2-7, with TRBD1 as a possible D gene (5 bases). The germline V gene encodes CDR1 SNHLY and CDR2 FYNNEI. Deletions cut 8 bases from V and 6 bases from J, with 8 bases between. The CDR3 is made up of 10 amino acids. CDR3 nucleotides: TGTGCCAGCGGGCAGGGCGAGCAGTACTTC. Translating gives CASGQGEQYF.

The chain carries TRBV6-6 and TRBJ1-5; D is uncertain. CDR1 MNHNY and CDR2 SVGAGI come from the germline V gene (reference sequence). The CDR3 has 15 residues. Trimming took off 0 bases at V and 4 bases at J, with 10 bases between the two ends. CDR3 amino acids: CASSYSMAENQPQHF. CDR3 nucleotide sequence: TGTGCCAGCAGTTACTCGATGGCAGAGAATCAGCCCCAGCATTTT.

V usage is TRBV18 and J usage is TRBJ1-6; possibly TRBD1 for D (5 bases). CDR3 length equals 15 residues. CDR1 KGHSH and CDR2 LQKENI come from the germline V gene. Trimming took 2 bases from V and 6 from J, leaving 11 bases between them. The CDR3 DNA reads as TGTGCCAGCTCACCAGATAGGGGACCTAATTCACCCCTCCACTTT. It encodes CASSPDRGPNSPLHF.

The chain couples TRBV12-3 or TRBV12-4 to TRBJ2-7; unclear D gene. This CDR3 is 13 amino acids long. V was shortened by 4 bases and J by 7 bases, with 14 bases between the two germline ends. In DNA form, the CDR3 reads TGTGCCAGCAGTTCCTGGGCCGGGCAGGAGCAGTACTTC. Translation gives CASSSWAGQEQYF.

The chain has TRBV14 and TRBJ2-1; 7 nucleotides agree with TRBD2. The CDR3 has 14 amino acids. Germline V gene data show CDR1 as SGHDN and CDR2 as FVKESK. Unmatched junction bases numbered 11, after V lost 8 bases and J lost 7 bases. The CDR3 spells CASDTGEGWNEQFF. CDR3 coding DNA: TGTGCCAGCGACACGGGGGAGGGCTGGAATGAGCAGTTCTTC.

The rearrangement links TRBV19 to TRBJ2-7; 10 bases are a match to TRBD1. The CDR3 runs to 15 residues. Trimming took 1 base from V and 4 from J; bases not matched to a gene: 4. Germline V CDR1 and CDR2: LNHDA, SQIVND (reference sequence). This CDR3 is CASSIAGQGFYEQYF. CDR3 DNA sequence: TGTGCCAGTAGTATAGCGGGACAGGGGTTTTACGAGCAGTACTTC. The entire variable domain, with the rest obtained from reference TRBV19 and TRBJ2-7, is as follows: DGGITQSPKYLFRKEGQNVTLSCEQNLNHDAMYWYRQDPGQGLRLIYYSQIVNDFQKGDIAEGYSVSREKKESFPLTVTSAQKNPTAFYLCASSIAGQGFYEQYFGPGTRLTVT.

The rearrangement links TRBV4-1 to TRBJ2-2; 7 bases fit TRBD1. CDR3 length: 16 residues. Germline assignment: CDR1 MGHRA and CDR2 YSYEKL. V shed 4 bases, J shed 0 bases, and the junction held 5 bases outside the gene matches. CDR3 sequence reads: CASSRRQGTNTGELFF. The CDR3 DNA is TGCGCCAGCAGCCGTCGACAGGGCACGAACACCGGGGAGCTGTTTTTT.

The chain couples TRBV3-1 (or the pseudogene TRBV3-2) to TRBJ2-5; 11 bases map to TRBD2. CDR3 length: 15 amino acids. V shed 4 bases, J shed 5 bases, and the junction held 6 bases outside the gene matches. The germline V gene has CDR1 LGHDT and CDR2 YNNKEL (reference sequence). Written as DNA, the CDR3 is TGTGCCAGCAGCCCGACTAGCGGGAACGATGAGACCCAGTACTTC. As protein: CASSPTSGNDETQYF.

Regarding this clone: Distinct nucleotide sequences in the sample also encode this CDR3. DNA of the CDR3: TGTGCCAGCAGTGCCGGGACTAGCGGTTACAATGAGCAGTTCTTC. It is translated as CASSAGTSGYNEQFF. The gene calls are TRBV2 and TRBJ2-1; 11 nucleotides match TRBD2. The ends lost 4 bases at V and 4 bases at J; junction bases unmatched: 3. The CDR3 has 15 residues. The germline V gene has CDR1 SNHLY and CDR2 FYNNEI.

In this sample, this clone turned up once. The chain couples TRBV18 to TRBJ1-1; possible D gene TRBD1, 6 bases. V shed 3 bases and J shed 0 bases, with 8 bases lying between them. Germline CDR1 reads KGHSH; CDR2 reads LQKENI. This CDR3 has 14 residues. CDR3 bases: TGTGCCAGCTCACCCGACAGGATGAACACTGAAGCTTTCTTT. Residues: CASSPDRMNTEAFF.

The chain has TRBV2 and TRBJ1-4; D might be TRBD1 (6 bases). Trimming removed 5 bases from V and 4 bases from J, with 11 bases in between. The V gene's germline CDR1 is SNHLY and CDR2 FYNNEI. CDR3 size: 14 residues. CDR3 coding DNA: TGTGCCAGCAGTCCTCAGGGGCGTAATGAAAAACTGTTTTTT. As protein: CASSPQGRNEKLFF. Together with reference TRBV2 and TRBJ1-4, the CDR3 gives the full variable domain: EPEVTQTPSHQVTQMGQEVILRCVPISNHLYFYWYRQILGQKVEFLVSFYNNEISEKSEIFDDQFSVERPDGSNFTLKIRSTKLEDSAMYFCASSPQGRNEKLFFGSGTQLSVL.

This sequence joins TRBV12-2 and TRBJ1-6; whether TRBD1, the table's D call, matches the DNA was not checked. TRBV12-2 counts as a pseudogene. The CDR3 consists of 19 residues. The CDR3 coding sequence is TGTGCAAGTCGCTTAGTCAGGGGGGACAAGAGCTCCTATAATTCACCCCTCCACTTT. Its translation is CASRLVRGDKSSYNSPLHF.